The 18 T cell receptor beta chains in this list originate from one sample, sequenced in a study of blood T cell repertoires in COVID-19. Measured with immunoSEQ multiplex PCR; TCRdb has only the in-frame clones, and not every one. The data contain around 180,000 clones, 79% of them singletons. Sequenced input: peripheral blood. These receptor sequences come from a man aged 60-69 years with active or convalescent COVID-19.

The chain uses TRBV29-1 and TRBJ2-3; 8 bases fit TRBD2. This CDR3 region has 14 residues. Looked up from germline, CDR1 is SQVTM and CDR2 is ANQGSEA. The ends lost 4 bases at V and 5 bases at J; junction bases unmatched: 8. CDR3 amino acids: CSVVPAGVEDTQYF. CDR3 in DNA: TGCAGCGTTGTCCCAGCGGGAGTGGAAGATACGCAGTATTTT.

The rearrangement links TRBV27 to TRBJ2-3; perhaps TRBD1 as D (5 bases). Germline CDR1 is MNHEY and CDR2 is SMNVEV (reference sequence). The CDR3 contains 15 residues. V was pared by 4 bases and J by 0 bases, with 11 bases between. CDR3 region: CASSSYRISTDTQYF. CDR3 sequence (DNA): TGTGCCAGCAGTTCCTACAGGATTAGCACAGATACGCAGTATTTT.

The CDR3 sequence: CASSLDGGYNEQFF. As DNA, the CDR3 is TGTGCCAGCAGCTTAGACGGGGGTTACAATGAGCAGTTCTTC. V usage is TRBV7-9 and J usage is TRBJ2-1; TRBD2 is a possible D gene (6 bases). Deletions cut 1 base from V and 4 bases from J, with 8 bases between. This CDR3 is built from 14 residues. The germline CDR1 and CDR2 sequences are SEHNR and FQNEAQ (reference sequence).

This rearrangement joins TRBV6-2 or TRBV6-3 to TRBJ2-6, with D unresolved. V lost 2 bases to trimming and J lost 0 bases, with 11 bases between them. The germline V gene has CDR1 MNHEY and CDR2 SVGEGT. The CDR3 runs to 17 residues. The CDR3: CASSYSFLSSGANVLTF. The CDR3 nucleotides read TGTGCCAGCAGTTACAGTTTTCTAAGCTCTGGGGCCAACGTCCTGACTTTC.

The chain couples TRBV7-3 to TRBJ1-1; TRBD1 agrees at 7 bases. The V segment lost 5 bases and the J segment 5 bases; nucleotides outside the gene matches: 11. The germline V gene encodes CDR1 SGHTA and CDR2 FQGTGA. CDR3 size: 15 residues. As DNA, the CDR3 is TGTGCCAGCAGCCTAGATCCACAGGGGTCGACTGAAGCTTTCTTT. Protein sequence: CASSLDPQGSTEAFF.

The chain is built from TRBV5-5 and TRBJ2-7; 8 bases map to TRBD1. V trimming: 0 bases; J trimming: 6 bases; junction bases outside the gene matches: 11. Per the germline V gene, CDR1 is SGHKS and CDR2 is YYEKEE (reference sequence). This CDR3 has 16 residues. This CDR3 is CASSLEGRGPSPEQYF. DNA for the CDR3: TGTGCCAGCAGCTTGGAAGGCAGGGGGCCCTCGCCCGAGCAGTACTTC.

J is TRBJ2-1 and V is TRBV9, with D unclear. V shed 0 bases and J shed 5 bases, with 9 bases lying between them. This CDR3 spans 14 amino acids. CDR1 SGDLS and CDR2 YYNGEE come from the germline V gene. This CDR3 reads CASSVGLHNNEQFF. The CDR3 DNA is TGTGCCAGCAGCGTAGGACTTCACAACAATGAGCAGTTCTTC.

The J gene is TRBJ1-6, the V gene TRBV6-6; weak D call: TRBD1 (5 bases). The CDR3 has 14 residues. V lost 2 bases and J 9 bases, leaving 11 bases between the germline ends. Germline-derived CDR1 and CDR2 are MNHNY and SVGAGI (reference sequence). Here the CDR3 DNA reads TGTGCCAGCAGTTACGATCCGGGGGTTTCACCCCTCCACTTT. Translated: CASSYDPGVSPLHF.

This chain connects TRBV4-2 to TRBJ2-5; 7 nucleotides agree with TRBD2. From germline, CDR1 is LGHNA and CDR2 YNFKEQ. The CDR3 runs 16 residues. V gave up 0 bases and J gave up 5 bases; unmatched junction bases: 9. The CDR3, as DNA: TGTGCCAGCAGCCAAGATGTTGGACTGCGGGGGGAGACCCAGTACTTC. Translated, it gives CASSQDVGLRGETQYF.

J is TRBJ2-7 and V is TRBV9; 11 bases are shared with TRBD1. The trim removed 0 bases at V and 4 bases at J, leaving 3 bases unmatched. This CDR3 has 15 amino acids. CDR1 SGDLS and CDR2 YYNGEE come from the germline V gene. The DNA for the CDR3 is TGTGCCAGCAGCGTAGAGGGGACAGGGGGATACGAGCAGTACTTC. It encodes CASSVEGTGGYEQYF.

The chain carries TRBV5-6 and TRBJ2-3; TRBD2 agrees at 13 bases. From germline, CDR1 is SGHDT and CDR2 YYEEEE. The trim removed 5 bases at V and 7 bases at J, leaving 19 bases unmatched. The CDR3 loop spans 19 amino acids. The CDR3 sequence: CASSKTGMRTSGSRNTQYF. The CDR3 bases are TGTGCCAGCAGTAAGACAGGGATGAGGACTAGCGGGAGTCGAAATACGCAGTATTTT.

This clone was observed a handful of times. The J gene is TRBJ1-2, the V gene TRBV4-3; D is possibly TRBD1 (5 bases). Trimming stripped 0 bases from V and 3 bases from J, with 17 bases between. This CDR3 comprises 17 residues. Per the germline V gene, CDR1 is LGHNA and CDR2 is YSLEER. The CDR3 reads CASSQEGSNTGYYGYTF. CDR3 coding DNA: TGCGCCAGCAGCCAAGAAGGGTCAAATACAGGATACTATGGCTACACCTTC.

The CDR3 loop reads CASTPSGNTEAFF. DNA of the CDR3: TGTGCCAGCACCCCTAGCGGGAACACTGAAGCTTTCTTT. V gene TRBV12-3 or TRBV12-4 combines with J gene TRBJ1-1, with unresolved D. V was pared by 7 bases and J by 1 base, with 10 bases between. The CDR3 is 13 residues long.

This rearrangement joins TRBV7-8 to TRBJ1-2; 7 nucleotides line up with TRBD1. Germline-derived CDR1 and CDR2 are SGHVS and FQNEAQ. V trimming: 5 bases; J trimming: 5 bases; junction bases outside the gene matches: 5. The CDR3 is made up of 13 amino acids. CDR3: CASSPGTAYGYTF. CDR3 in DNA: TGTGCCAGCAGCCCTGGGACAGCTTATGGCTACACCTTC.

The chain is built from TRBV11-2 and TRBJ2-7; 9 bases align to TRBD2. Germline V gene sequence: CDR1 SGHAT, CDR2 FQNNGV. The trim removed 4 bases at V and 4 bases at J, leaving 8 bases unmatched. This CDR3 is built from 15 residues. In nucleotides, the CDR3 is TGTGCCAGCAGCTCCGTAGCGGGAGTGTCTTACGAGCAGTACTTC. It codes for CASSSVAGVSYEQYF.

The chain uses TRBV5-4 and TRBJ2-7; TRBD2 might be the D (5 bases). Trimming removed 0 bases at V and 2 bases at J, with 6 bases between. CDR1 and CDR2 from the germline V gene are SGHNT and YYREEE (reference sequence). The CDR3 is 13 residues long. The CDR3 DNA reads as TGTGCCAGCAGCTTGGACGGGACCTACGAGCAGTACTTC. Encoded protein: CASSLDGTYEQYF.

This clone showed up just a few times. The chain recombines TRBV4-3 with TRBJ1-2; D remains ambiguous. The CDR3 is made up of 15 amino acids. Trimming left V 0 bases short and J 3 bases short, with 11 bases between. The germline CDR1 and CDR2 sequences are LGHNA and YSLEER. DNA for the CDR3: TGCGCCAGCAGCCAAGAATTGAGCCGGGACTATGGCTACACCTTC. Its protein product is CASSQELSRDYGYTF.

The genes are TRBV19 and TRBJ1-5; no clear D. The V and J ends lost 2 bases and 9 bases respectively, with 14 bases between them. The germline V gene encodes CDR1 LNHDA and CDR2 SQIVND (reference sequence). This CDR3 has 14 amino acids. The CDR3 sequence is CASSIQPTVPPQHF. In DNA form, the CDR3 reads TGTGCCAGTAGTATACAACCTACGGTGCCGCCCCAGCATTTT.